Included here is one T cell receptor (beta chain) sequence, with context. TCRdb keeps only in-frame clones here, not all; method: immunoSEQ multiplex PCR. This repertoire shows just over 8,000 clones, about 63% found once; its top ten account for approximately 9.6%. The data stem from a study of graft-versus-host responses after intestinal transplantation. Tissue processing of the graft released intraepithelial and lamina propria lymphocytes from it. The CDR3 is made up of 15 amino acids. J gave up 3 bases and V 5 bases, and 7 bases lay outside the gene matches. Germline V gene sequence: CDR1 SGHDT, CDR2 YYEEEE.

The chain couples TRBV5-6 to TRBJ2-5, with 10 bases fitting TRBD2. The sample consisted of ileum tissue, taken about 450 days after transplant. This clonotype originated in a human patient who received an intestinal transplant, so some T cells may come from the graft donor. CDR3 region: CASSSGLAAKETQYF. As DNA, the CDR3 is TGTGCCAGCAGTTCAGGACTAGCGGCGAAAGAGACCCAGTACTTC.